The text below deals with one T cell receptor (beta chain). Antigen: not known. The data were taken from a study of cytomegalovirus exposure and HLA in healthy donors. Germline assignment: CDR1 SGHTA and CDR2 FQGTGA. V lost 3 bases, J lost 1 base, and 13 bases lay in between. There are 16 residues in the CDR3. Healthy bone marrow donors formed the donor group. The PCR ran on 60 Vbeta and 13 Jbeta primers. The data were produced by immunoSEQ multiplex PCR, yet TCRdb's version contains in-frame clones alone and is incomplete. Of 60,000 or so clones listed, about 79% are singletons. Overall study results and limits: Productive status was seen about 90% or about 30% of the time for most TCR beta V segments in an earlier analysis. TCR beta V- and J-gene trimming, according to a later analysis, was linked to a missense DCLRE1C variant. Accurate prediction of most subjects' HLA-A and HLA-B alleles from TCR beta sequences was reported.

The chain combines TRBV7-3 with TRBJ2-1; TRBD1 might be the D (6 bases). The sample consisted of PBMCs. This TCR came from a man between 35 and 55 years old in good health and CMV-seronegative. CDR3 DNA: TGTGCCAGCAGCTTGAGGGCCAGGGGTTCCTACAATGAGCAGTTCTTC. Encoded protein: CASSLRARGSYNEQFF.